These 4 T cell receptor beta chains were sequenced from one sample in a study of graft-versus-host responses after intestinal transplantation. These TCRs' antigens remain unknown. Here immunoSEQ multiplex PCR was the method, and the copy in TCRdb shows in-frame clones only, minus some. The sample has more than 70,000 clones; 80% to 85% are singletons. The sample here was unstimulated CD4+ T cells sorted from spleen or lymph node cells, taken before intestinal transplant. These receptors all stem from a human donor who received an intestinal transplant.

The genes are TRBV27 and TRBJ1-2, with 7 nucleotides matching TRBD1. V was pared by 6 bases and J by 8 bases, with 6 bases of the junction left unmatched. In germline, CDR1 is MNHEY, CDR2 SMNVEV (reference sequence). The CDR3 covers 12 residues. CDR3 DNA sequence: TGTGCCAGCAGGGGGACAGCACGGGGCTACACCTTC. It yields the protein CASRGTARGYTF.

This chain connects TRBV6-1 to TRBJ2-7; D is unresolved. CDR3 length: 11 amino acids. Germline V gene lookup returns CDR1 MNHNS and CDR2 SASEGT. Trimming removed 3 bases at V and 10 bases at J, with 10 bases between. CDR3: CASSENWAQYF. As DNA, the CDR3 is TGTGCCAGCAGTGAGAACTGGGCCCAGTACTTC.

The rearrangement links TRBV21-1 to TRBJ1-6; TRBD1 is taken as the D call from the table, unchecked against the DNA. TRBV21-1 is flagged as a pseudogene. The CDR3 runs to 20 residues. The CDR3 nucleotides are TGTGCCAGCAGCGATTGTGGGCAGGGGTCACCCGGCTCCTATAATTCACCCCTCCACTTT. Residues: CASSDCGQGSPGSYNSPLHF.

This clone occurred a few times. V gene TRBV6-6 combines with J gene TRBJ2-7, with 10 bases aligning to TRBD2. The V segment lost 4 bases and the J segment 3 bases; nucleotides outside the gene matches: 0. CDR3 length equals 13 residues. The V gene's germline CDR1 is MNHNY and CDR2 SVGAGI (reference sequence). This chain's CDR3 is CASSWTSGYEQYF. CDR3 DNA sequence: TGTGCCAGCAGTTGGACTAGCGGCTACGAGCAGTACTTC.